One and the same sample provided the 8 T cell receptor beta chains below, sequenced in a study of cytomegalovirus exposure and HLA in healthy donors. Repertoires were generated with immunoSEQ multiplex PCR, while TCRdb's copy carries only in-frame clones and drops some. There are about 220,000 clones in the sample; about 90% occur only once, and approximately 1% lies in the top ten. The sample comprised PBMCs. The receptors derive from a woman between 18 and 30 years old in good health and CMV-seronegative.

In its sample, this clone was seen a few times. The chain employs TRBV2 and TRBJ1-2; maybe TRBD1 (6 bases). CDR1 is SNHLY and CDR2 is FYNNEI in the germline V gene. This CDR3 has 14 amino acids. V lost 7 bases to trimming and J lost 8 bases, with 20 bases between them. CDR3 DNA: TGTGCCAGCACCGGACCCCTCAGGGGAAGAGGCTACACCTTC. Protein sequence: CASTGPLRGRGYTF.

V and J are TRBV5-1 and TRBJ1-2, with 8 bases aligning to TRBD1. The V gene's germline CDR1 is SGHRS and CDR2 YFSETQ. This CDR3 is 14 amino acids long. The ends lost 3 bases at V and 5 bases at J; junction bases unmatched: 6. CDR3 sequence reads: CASSYGQGGYGYTF. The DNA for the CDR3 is TGCGCCAGCAGCTACGGACAGGGAGGGTATGGCTACACCTTC. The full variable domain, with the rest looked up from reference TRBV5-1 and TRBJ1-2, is KAGVTQTPRYLIKTRGQQVTLSCSPISGHRSVSWYQQTPGQGLQFLFEYFSETQRNKGNFPGRFSGRQFSNSRSEMNVSTLELGDSALYLCASSYGQGGYGYTFGSGTRLTVV.

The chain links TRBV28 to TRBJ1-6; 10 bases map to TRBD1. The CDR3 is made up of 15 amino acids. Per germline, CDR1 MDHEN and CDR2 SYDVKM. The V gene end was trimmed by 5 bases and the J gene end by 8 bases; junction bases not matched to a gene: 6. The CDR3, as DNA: TGTGCCAGCAGTCCCCAGACAGGGGGCGATTCACCCCTCCACTTT. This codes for CASSPQTGGDSPLHF.

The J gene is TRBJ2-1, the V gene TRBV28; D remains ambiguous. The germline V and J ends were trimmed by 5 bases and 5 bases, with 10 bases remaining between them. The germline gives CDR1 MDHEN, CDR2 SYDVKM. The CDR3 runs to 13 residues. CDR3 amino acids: CASSPVLNNEQFF. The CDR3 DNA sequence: TGTGCCAGCAGTCCAGTCCTCAACAATGAGCAGTTCTTC.

The CDR3 is CASSDRETEAFF. The CDR3 nucleotides are TGTGCCAGCAGTGACAGGGAAACTGAAGCTTTCTTT. The V call is TRBV25-1, the J call TRBJ1-1, with D perhaps TRBD1 (5 bases). The ends were cut back, 3 bases at V and 5 bases at J, with 7 bases in the middle. Germline loops: CDR1 MGHDK, CDR2 SYGVNS. The CDR3 length is 12 residues.

CDR3 sequence: CAIRTGGAEAFF. The DNA of the CDR3 is TGTGCCATCAGAACAGGGGGCGCGGAAGCTTTCTTT. This rearrangement joins TRBV10-3 to TRBJ1-1; TRBD1 matches at 9 bases. Germline V CDR1 and CDR2: ENHRY, SYGVKD. The CDR3 extends over 12 amino acids. V shed 6 bases and J 8 bases; nucleotides not matched to a gene: 4.

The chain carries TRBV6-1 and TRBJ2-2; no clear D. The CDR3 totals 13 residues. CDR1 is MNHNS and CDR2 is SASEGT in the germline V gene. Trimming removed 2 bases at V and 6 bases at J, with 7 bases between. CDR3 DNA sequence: TGTGCCAGCAGTGAATCGAGTGCCGGGGAGCTGTTTTTT. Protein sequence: CASSESSAGELFF.

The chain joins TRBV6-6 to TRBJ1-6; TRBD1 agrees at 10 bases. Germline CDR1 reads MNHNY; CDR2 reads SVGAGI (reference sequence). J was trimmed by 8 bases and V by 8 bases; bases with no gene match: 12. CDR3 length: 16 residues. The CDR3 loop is CASRGSGGTGDSPLHF. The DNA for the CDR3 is TGTGCCAGCCGGGGATCTGGTGGGACAGGGGATTCACCCCTCCACTTT.